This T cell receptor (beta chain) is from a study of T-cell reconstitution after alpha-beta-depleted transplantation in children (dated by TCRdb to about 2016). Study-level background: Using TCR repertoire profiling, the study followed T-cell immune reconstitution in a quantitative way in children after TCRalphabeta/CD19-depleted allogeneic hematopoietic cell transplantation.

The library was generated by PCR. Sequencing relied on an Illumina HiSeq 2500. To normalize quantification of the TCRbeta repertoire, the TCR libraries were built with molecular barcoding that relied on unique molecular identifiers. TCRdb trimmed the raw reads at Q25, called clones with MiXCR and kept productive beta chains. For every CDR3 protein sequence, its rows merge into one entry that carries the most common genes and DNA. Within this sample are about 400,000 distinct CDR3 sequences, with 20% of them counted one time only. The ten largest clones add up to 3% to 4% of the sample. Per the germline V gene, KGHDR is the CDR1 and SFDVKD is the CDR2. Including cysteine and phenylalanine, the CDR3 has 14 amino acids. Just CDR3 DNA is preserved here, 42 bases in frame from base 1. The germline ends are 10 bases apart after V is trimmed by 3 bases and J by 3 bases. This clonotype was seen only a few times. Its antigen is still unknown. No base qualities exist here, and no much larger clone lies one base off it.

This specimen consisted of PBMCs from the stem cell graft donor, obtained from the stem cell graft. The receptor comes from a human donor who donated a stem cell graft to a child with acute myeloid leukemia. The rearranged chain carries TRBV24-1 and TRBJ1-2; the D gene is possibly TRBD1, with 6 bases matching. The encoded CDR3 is CATSDDRIHYGYTF. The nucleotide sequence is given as TGTGCCACCAGTGATGACAGGATACACTATGGCTACACCTTC.